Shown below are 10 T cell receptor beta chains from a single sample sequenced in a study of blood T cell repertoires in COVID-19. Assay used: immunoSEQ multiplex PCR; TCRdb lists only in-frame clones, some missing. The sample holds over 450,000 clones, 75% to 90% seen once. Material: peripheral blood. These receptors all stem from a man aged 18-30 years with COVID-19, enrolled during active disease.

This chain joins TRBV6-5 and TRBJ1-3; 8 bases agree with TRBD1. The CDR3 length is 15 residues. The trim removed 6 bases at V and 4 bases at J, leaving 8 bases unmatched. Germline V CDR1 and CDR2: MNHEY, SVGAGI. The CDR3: CASSHRTGQGNTIYF. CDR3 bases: TGTGCCAGCAGCCATCGGACAGGGCAGGGAAACACCATATATTTT.

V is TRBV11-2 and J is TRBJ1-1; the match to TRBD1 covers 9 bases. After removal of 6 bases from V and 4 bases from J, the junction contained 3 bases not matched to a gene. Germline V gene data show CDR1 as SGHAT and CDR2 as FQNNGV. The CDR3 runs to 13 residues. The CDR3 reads CASSLDRGTEAFF. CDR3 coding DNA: TGTGCCAGCAGTCTGGACAGGGGCACTGAAGCTTTCTTT.

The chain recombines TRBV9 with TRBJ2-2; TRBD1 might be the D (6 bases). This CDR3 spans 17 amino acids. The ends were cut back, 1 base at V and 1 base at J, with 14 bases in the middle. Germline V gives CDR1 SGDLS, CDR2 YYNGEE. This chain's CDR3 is CASSVLPRGENTGELFF. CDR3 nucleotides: TGTGCCAGCAGCGTACTGCCCAGGGGCGAGAACACCGGGGAGCTGTTTTTT.

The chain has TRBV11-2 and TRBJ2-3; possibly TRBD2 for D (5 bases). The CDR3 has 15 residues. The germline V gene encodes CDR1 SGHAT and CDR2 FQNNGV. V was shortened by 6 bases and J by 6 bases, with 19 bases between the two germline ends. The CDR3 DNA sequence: TGTGCCAGCAGGGCCTCTAGCATAAGTATGGATACGCAGTATTTT. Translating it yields CASRASSISMDTQYF.

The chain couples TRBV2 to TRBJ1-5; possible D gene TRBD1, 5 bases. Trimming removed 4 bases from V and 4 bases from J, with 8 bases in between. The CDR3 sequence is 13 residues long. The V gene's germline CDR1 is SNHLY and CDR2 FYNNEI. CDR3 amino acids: CASSVQANQPQHF. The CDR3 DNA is TGTGCCAGCAGTGTACAGGCGAATCAGCCCCAGCATTTT.

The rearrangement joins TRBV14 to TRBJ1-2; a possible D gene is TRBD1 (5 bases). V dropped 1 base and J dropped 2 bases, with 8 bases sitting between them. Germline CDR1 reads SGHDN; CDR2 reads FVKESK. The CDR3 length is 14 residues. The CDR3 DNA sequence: TGTGCCAGCAGCCAAGGGGGCTCAAACTATGGCTACACCTTC. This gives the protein CASSQGGSNYGYTF.

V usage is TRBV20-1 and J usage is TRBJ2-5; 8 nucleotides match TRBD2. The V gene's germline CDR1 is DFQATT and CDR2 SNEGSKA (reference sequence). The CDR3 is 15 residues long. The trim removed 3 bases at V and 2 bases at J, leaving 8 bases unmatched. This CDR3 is CSASSGTSYQETQYF. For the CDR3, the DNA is TGCAGTGCTAGTTCCGGGACTAGTTATCAAGAGACCCAGTACTTC.

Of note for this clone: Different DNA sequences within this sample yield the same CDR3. This chain's CDR3 is CASSYSGGGQPQHF. The CDR3, as DNA: TGTGCCAGCAGTTACTCTGGGGGGGGGCAGCCCCAGCATTTT. The chain joins TRBV6-5 to TRBJ1-5, with D possibly matching TRBD1 (5 bases). The CDR3 extends over 14 amino acids. V dropped 0 bases and J dropped 7 bases, with 10 bases sitting between them. Germline V gene data show CDR1 as MNHEY and CDR2 as SVGAGI.

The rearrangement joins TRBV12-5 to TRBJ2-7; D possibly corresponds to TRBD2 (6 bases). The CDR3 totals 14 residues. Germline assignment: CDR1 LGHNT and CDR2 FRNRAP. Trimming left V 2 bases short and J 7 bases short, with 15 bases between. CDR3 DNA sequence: TGTGCTAGTGGTTTGTTGGGAGGATTGGGGGAGCAGTACTTC. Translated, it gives CASGLLGGLGEQYF.

CDR3 loop: CASSQDPSSETQYF. The CDR3 DNA sequence: TGTGCCAGCAGCCAAGACCCTAGCTCAGAGACCCAGTACTTC. V usage is TRBV4-2 and J usage is TRBJ2-5, with D possibly matching TRBD2 (5 bases). Looked up from germline, CDR1 is LGHNA and CDR2 is YNFKEQ. Trimming took 0 bases from V and 4 from J, leaving 9 bases between them. The CDR3 has 14 residues.